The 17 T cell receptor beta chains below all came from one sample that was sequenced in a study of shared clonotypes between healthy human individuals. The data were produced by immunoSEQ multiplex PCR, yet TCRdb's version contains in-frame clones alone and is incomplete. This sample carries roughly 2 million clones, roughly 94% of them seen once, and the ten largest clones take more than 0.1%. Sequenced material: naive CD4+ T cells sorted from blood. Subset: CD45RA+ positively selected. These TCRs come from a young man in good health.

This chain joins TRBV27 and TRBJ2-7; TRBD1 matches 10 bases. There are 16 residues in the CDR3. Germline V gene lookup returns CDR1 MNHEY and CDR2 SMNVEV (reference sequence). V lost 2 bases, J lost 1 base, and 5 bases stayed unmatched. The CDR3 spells CASSLRWDRGSYEQYF. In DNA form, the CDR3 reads TGTGCCAGCAGTTTAAGGTGGGACAGGGGTTCCTACGAGCAGTACTTC.

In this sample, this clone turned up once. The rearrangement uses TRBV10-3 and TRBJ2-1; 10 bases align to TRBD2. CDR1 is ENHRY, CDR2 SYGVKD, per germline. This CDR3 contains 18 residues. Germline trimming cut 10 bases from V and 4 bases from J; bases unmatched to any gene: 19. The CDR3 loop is CATRGPSPSGSGYNEQFF. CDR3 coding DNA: TGTGCCACAAGGGGGCCATCCCCTAGCGGGAGCGGTTACAATGAGCAGTTCTTC.

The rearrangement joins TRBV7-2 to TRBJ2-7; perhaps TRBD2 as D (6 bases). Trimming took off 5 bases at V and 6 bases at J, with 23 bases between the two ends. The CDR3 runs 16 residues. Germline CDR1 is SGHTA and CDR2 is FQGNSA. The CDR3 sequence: CASSAPDLYGTLEQYF. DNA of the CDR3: TGTGCCAGCAGCGCTCCGGACCTCTACGGGACTCTCGAGCAGTACTTC.

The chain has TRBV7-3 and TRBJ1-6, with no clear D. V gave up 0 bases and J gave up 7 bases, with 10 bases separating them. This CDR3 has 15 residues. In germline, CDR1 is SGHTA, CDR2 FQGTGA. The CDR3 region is CASSLTSGTNSPLHF. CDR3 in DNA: TGTGCCAGCAGCTTAACATCCGGTACCAATTCACCCCTCCACTTT.

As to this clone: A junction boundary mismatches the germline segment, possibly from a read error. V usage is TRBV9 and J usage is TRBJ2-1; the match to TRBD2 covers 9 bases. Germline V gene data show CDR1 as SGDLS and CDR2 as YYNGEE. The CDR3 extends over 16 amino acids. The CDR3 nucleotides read TGTGCCAGCAGCGCACCCGGACTAGCGCCCTACAGTGAGCAGTTCTTC. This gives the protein CASSAPGLAPYSEQFF.

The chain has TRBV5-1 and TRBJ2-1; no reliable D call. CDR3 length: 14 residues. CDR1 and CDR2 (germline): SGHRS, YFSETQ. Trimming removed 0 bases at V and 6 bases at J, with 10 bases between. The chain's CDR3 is CASSLGDAANEQFF. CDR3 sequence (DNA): TGCGCCAGCAGCTTGGGAGACGCGGCCAATGAGCAGTTCTTC.

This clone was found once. CDR3: CASSRPGTGDEKLFF. CDR3 DNA sequence: TGCGCCAGCAGCCGACCCGGGACAGGGGATGAAAAACTGTTTTTT. The chain combines TRBV4-1 with TRBJ1-4; 10 bases line up with TRBD1. V lost 4 bases, J lost 6 bases, and 5 bases stayed unmatched. In germline, CDR1 is MGHRA, CDR2 YSYEKL. The CDR3 loop spans 15 amino acids.

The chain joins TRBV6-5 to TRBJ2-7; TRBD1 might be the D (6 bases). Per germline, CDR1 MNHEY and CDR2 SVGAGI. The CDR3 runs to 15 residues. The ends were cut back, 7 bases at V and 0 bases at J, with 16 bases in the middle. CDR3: CASTAARGNSYEQYF. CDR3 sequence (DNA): TGTGCCAGCACTGCGGCGAGGGGGAACTCCTACGAGCAGTACTTC.

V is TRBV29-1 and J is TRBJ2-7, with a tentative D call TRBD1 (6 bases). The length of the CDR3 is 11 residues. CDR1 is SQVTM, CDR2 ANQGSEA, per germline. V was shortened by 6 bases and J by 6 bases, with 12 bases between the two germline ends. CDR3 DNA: TGCAGCGTGGAAACAGGGCGCGAGCAGTACTTC. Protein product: CSVETGREQYF.

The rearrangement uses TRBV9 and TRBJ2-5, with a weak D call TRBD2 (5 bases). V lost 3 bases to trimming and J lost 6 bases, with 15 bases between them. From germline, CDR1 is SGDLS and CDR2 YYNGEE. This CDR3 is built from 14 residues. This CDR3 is CASSAGNVEQTQYF. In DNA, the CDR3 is TGTGCCAGCAGCGCCGGGAATGTGGAGCAGACCCAGTACTTC.

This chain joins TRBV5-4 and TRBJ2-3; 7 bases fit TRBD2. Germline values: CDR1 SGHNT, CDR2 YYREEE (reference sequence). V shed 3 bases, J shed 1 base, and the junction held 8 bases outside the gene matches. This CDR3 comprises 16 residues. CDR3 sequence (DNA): TGTGCCAGCAGCTCGGTAGCGGGCGGTGGCACAGATACGCAGTATTTT. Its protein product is CASSSVAGGGTDTQYF.

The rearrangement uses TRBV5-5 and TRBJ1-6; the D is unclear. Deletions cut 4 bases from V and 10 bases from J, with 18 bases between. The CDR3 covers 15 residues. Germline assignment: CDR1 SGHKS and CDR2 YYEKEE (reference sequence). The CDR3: CASSTRHDPSSPLHF. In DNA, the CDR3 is TGTGCCAGCAGCACCCGACACGACCCATCCTCACCCCTCCACTTT.

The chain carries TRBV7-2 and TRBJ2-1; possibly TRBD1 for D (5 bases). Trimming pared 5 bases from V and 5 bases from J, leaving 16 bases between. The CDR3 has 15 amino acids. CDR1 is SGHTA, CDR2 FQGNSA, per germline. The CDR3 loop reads CASSRLDTLNNEQFF. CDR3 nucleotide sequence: TGTGCCAGCAGCCGATTGGACACTCTCAACAATGAGCAGTTCTTC.

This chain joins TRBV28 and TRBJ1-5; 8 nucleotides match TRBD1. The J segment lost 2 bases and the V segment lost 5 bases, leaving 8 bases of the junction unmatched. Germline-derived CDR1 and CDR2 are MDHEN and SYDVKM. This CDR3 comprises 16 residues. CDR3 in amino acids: CASSPNSGQGNQPQHF. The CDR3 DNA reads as TGTGCCAGCAGTCCCAATTCGGGACAGGGCAATCAGCCCCAGCATTTT.

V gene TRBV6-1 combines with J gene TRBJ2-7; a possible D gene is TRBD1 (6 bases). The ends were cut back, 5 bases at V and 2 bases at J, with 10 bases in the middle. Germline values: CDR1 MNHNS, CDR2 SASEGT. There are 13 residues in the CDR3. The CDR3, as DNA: TGTGCCAGCAGTAGAGGGGGTACCTACGAGCAGTACTTC. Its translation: CASSRGGTYEQYF.

CDR3 DNA sequence: TGTGCCAGCAGTGATTCGATAGTGGTGAACGAGCAGTACTTC. This translates into CASSDSIVVNEQYF. V is TRBV6-1 and J is TRBJ2-7; no clear D gene. From germline, CDR1 is MNHNS and CDR2 SASEGT. CDR3 length: 14 amino acids. V dropped 3 bases and J dropped 5 bases, with 14 bases sitting between them.

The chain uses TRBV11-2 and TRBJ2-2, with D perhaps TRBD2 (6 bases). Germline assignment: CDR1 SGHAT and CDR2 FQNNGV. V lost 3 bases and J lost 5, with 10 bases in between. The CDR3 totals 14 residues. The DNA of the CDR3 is TGTGCCAGCAGCTTTGGGGCGGGGACCGGGGAGCTGTTTTTT. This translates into CASSFGAGTGELFF.